These T cell receptor beta chains were read from a single sample in a study of vaccination and CD4 T cells after COVID-19. Which antigens these TCRs recognize remains unknown. TCRdb passed the PCR reads through MiXCR, listing each CDR3 protein once. The sample carries fewer than 15,000 distinct CDR3 sequences, about half recorded once. The specimen was CD4+ T cells from blood, cultured in vitro. These receptors were obtained from a human donor who had recovered from COVID-19. Each CDR3 is given with its conserved first and last residue. The D gene is left open where the match is weak. The listing skips clone size in some rows; elsewhere it reads once, few, many or a size class.

D: NA
size: NA
J: TRBJ1-1
V: TRBV7-9
DNA: TGTGCCAGCAGCTTAGACGGGGGGAACACTGAAGCTTTCTTT
CDR3: CASSLDGGNTEAFF

D: NA
size: few
J: TRBJ2-7
V: TRBV6-1
DNA: TGTGCCAGCAGTGGAAGAAGTGGACAGTCCTACGAGCAGTACTTC
CDR3: CASSGRSGQSYEQYF

D: TRBD2
size: few
J: TRBJ2-2
V: TRBV7-8
DNA: TGTGCCAGCAGCTTAGTGCGGACTAGCGGGAGCCAGAACACCGGGGAGCTGTTTTTT
CDR3: CASSLVRTSGSQNTGELFF

D: NA
size: large
J: TRBJ2-5
V: TRBV7-2
DNA: TGTGCCAGCAGCTTCACGGGTGGAGAGACCCAGTACTTC
CDR3: CASSFTGGETQYF

D: NA
size: NA
J: TRBJ1-1
V: TRBV10-3
DNA: TGTGCCATCAGTGTTGGATCGACGCCGAACACTGAAGCTTTCTTT
CDR3: CAISVGSTPNTEAFF

D: TRBD1
size: NA
J: TRBJ1-5
V: TRBV6-1
DNA: TGTGCCAGCAGCGCAATCCCGGGACAGGGAGTTTATAGCAATCAGCCCCAGCATTTT
CDR3: CASSAIPGQGVYSNQPQHF

D: NA
size: few
J: TRBJ1-1
V: TRBV18
DNA: TGTGCCAGCTCACCAGATGTGCCTGAAGCTTTCTTT
CDR3: CASSPDVPEAFF

D: TRBD2
size: NA
J: TRBJ2-1
V: TRBV5-4
DNA: TGTGCCAGCAGCTTGGGAAGCGGGGGGGCTATCTACAATGAGCAGTTCTTC
CDR3: CASSLGSGGAIYNEQFF

D: NA
size: NA
J: TRBJ2-1
V: TRBV7-2
DNA: TGTGCCAGCAGCCGGAGGGTGGCGCTGGGGGATGAGCAGTTCTTC
CDR3: CASSRRVALGDEQFF

D: NA
size: NA
J: TRBJ1-2
V: TRBV14
DNA: TGTGCCAGCAGCCAAGTGTCGGCCCCCGCCCCTGGCTACACCTTC
CDR3: CASSQVSAPAPGYTF

D: NA
size: few
J: TRBJ1-2
V: TRBV30
DNA: TGTGCCTGGAGTGTACATTGGTGGCTGTATGGCTACACCTTC
CDR3: CAWSVHWWLYGYTF

D: NA
size: NA
J: TRBJ1-1
V: TRBV7-2
DNA: TGTGCCAGCAGCTTCAAGCCGTCAGGCACTGAAGCTTTCTTT
CDR3: CASSFKPSGTEAFF

D: NA
size: few
J: TRBJ2-3
V: TRBV10-3
DNA: TGTGCCATCAGTGAGTCGGGGGATACGCAGTATTTT
CDR3: CAISESGDTQYF

D: TRBD1
size: NA
J: TRBJ2-2
V: TRBV20-1
DNA: TGCAGTGCTAGATCAACCGGACAGGGGACCGGGGAGCTGTTTTTT
CDR3: CSARSTGQGTGELFF

D: NA
size: NA
J: TRBJ2-1
V: TRBV7-9
DNA: TGTGCCACCCCACCTGCGCTGAGCTCCTACAATGAGCAGTTCTTC
CDR3: CATPPALSSYNEQFF

D: TRBD2
size: NA
J: TRBJ2-1
V: TRBV20-1
DNA: TGCAGTGCTAGAGTCCCGGGGGGCTCCTACAATGAGCAGTTCTTC
CDR3: CSARVPGGSYNEQFF

D: NA
size: NA
J: TRBJ1-2
V: TRBV12-3/TRBV12-4
DNA: TGTGCCAGCAGTTTCATGCAGGGTGTATCTGGCTACACCTTC
CDR3: CASSFMQGVSGYTF

D: NA
size: NA
J: TRBJ1-2
V: TRBV19
DNA: TGTGCCAGTAGTGGGGGCGCGGTCTATGGCTACACCTTC
CDR3: CASSGGAVYGYTF

D: TRBD2
size: NA
J: TRBJ2-3
V: TRBV27
DNA: TGTGCCAGCAGTTTACTCGGGACTAGCGGTAACACAGATACGCAGTATTTT
CDR3: CASSLLGTSGNTDTQYF

D: NA
size: few
J: TRBJ1-5
V: TRBV7-2
DNA: TGTGCCAGCAGCCCCCGGGGGGGGGGTGATCAGCCCCAGCATTTT
CDR3: CASSPRGGGDQPQHF

D: TRBD2
size: NA
J: TRBJ2-3
V: TRBV7-2
DNA: TGTGCCAGCAGCTTCAGCGGGGGGGCCTTTGGTACGCAGTATTTT
CDR3: CASSFSGGAFGTQYF

D: TRBD2
size: NA
J: TRBJ2-7
V: TRBV29-1
DNA: TGCAGCGCCGGGACTAGCGGGAGCCTCGAGCAGTACTTC
CDR3: CSAGTSGSLEQYF

D: NA
size: NA
J: TRBJ2-2
V: TRBV7-8
DNA: TGTGCCAGCAGCTTAGATGCGAGGGACACCGGGGAGCTGTTTTTT
CDR3: CASSLDARDTGELFF

D: NA
size: NA
J: TRBJ1-1
V: TRBV7-3
DNA: TGTGCCAGCAGCTCACAGGGGAACACTGAAGCTTTCTTT
CDR3: CASSSQGNTEAFF

D: NA
size: NA
J: TRBJ1-5
V: TRBV28
DNA: TGTGCCACCCTTAGGGGATCAGGCAATCAGCCCCAGCATTTT
CDR3: CATLRGSGNQPQHF

D: NA
size: once
J: TRBJ1-3
V: TRBV11-1
DNA: TGTGCCAGCAGCAACGTCCAGGGGAACACCATATATTTT
CDR3: CASSNVQGNTIYF

D: TRBD1
size: few
J: TRBJ1-1
V: TRBV6-2/TRBV6-3
DNA: TGTGCCAGCAGTTACCCGTTCGGACAGGGGGACACTGAAGCTTTCTTT
CDR3: CASSYPFGQGDTEAFF

D: TRBD1
size: few
J: TRBJ1-2
V: TRBV5-4
DNA: TGTGCCAGCAGCCACCCCCGGACAGGGGGCGGCTACACCTTC
CDR3: CASSHPRTGGGYTF

D: TRBD1
size: NA
J: TRBJ1-2
V: TRBV6-1
DNA: TGTGCCAGCAGGGGACAGGGGGGAGGCTACACCTTC
CDR3: CASRGQGGGYTF

D: TRBD1
size: NA
J: TRBJ2-2
V: TRBV6-2/TRBV6-3
DNA: TGTGCCAGCAGTACAGGGGGCATGGACACCGGGGAGCTGTTTTTT
CDR3: CASSTGGMDTGELFF

D: NA
size: NA
J: TRBJ2-7
V: TRBV11-2
DNA: TGTGCCAGCAGCTTGGGCGGGGTTTTGGGCTACGAGCAGTACTTC
CDR3: CASSLGGVLGYEQYF

D: NA
size: NA
J: TRBJ2-5
V: TRBV6-1
DNA: TGTGCCAGCGACGAAGTTTGGGGCGGGGATATACAAGAGACCCAGTACTTC
CDR3: CASDEVWGGDIQETQYF

D: TRBD1
size: once
J: TRBJ2-7
V: TRBV11-2
DNA: TGTGCCAGCAGATTTAGCCGGGACAGGGCTTTCCCCTACGAGCAGTACTTC
CDR3: CASRFSRDRAFPYEQYF

D: NA
size: NA
J: TRBJ1-5
V: TRBV5-4
DNA: TGTGCCAGCAGCTTGTCCCCCGGCCAAGATCAGCCCCAGCATTTT
CDR3: CASSLSPGQDQPQHF

D: TRBD1
size: NA
J: TRBJ2-1
V: TRBV7-8
DNA: TGTGCCAGCAGCCAACCGACAGGGGGCTACAATGAGCAGTTCTTC
CDR3: CASSQPTGGYNEQFF

D: NA
size: NA
J: TRBJ2-7
V: TRBV5-6
DNA: TGTGCCAGCAGCGGGAAGCGTAGGAGCTCCTACGAGCAGTACTTC
CDR3: CASSGKRRSSYEQYF

D: TRBD2
size: few
J: TRBJ2-7
V: TRBV20-1
DNA: TGCAGTGCTAGAGGGACTAGCGGGAGACCTTCCTACGAGCAGTACTTC
CDR3: CSARGTSGRPSYEQYF

D: NA
size: NA
J: TRBJ2-2
V: TRBV28
DNA: TGTGCCAGCAGTTTACTAGGCGCCACCGGGGAGCTGTTTTTT
CDR3: CASSLLGATGELFF

D: NA
size: NA
J: TRBJ2-3
V: TRBV6-5
DNA: TGTGCCAGCAGTTTGGGACTGCACACAGATACGCAGTATTTT
CDR3: CASSLGLHTDTQYF

D: NA
size: few
J: TRBJ1-1
V: TRBV27
DNA: TGTGCCAGCAGTTCACCGACCAGGGATCGCACTGAAGCTTTCTTT
CDR3: CASSSPTRDRTEAFF

D: NA
size: few
J: TRBJ1-3
V: TRBV7-9
DNA: TGTGCCAGCAGCTTGAACGGAAACACCATATATTTT
CDR3: CASSLNGNTIYF

D: NA
size: few
J: TRBJ2-5
V: TRBV5-5
DNA: TGTGCCAGCAACTTGGGGTTAGGGACCCAGTACTTC
CDR3: CASNLGLGTQYF

D: NA
size: NA
J: TRBJ2-3
V: TRBV29-1
DNA: TGCAGCGTTGGGACTACCCCCACAGATACGCAGTATTTT
CDR3: CSVGTTPTDTQYF

D: NA
size: medium-sized
J: TRBJ2-7
V: TRBV10-3
DNA: TGTGCCATCAGTGCGACTAGGGACGAGCAGTACTTC
CDR3: CAISATRDEQYF

D: NA
size: few
J: TRBJ1-2
V: TRBV28
DNA: TGTGCCAGCGGACTGTTCTATGGCTACACCTTC
CDR3: CASGLFYGYTF

D: NA
size: NA
J: TRBJ1-5
V: TRBV19
DNA: TGTGCCAGTAGTTCTTGGGGTAGCAATCAGCCCCAGCATTTT
CDR3: CASSSWGSNQPQHF

D: TRBD1
size: NA
J: TRBJ1-1
V: TRBV6-1
DNA: TGTGCCAGCAGTAAAGGAAGGAGGGGGCGACTTGACACTGAAGCTTTCTTT
CDR3: CASSKGRRGRLDTEAFF

D: TRBD1
size: few
J: TRBJ1-5
V: TRBV6-5
DNA: TGTGCCAGCAGTTCGGACAGGTTCAATCAGCCCCAGCATTTT
CDR3: CASSSDRFNQPQHF

D: NA
size: NA
J: TRBJ1-2
V: TRBV27
DNA: TGTGCCAGCAGTTTACTACCTCAAGGGGGTGGCTACACCTTC
CDR3: CASSLLPQGGGYTF